This TCR beta chain derives from a study of cytomegalovirus exposure and HLA in healthy donors. Libraries were prepared by immunoSEQ multiplex PCR; TCRdb keeps only in-frame clonotypes and omits some of them. The table has approximately 260,000 clones, 86% seen once. V gave up 4 bases and J gave up 2 bases; unmatched junction bases: 8. Germline lookup yields CDR1 LNHDA and CDR2 SQIVND (reference sequence). The CDR3 totals 15 residues. The receptor comes from a woman under 40 in good health and CMV-seropositive. Sequencing was performed on PBMCs. The chain is built from TRBV19 and TRBJ2-7; 7 bases agree with TRBD1. The CDR3 sequence: CASSKNRDRPYEQYF. CDR3 coding DNA: TGTGCCAGTAGTAAAAATCGGGACAGACCCTACGAGCAGTACTTC. The full variable domain, completed using reference TRBV19 and TRBJ2-7, is DGGITQSPKYLFRKEGQNVTLSCEQNLNHDAMYWYRQDPGQGLRLIYYSQIVNDFQKGDIAEGYSVSREKKESFPLTVTSAQKNPTAFYLCASSKNRDRPYEQYFGPGTRLTVT.